A selection of T cell receptor beta chains follows, all from one sample in a study of T cell repertoires in cytomegalovirus infection. From the reads, TCRdb called clonotypes with MiXCR, one entry per CDR3 protein. Of hundreds of thousands of distinct CDR3 sequences listed, around 10% are singletons. Sequenced: PBMCs. These receptors originate from a human donor in good health (CMV status not recorded). Some clones in this sample may be carry-over from other donors' samples. The conserved cysteine and the conserved F or W are not part of the CDR3 here. The order of the fields is V gene, J gene, D gene, clone size, CDR3 protein. The D gene is left open where the match is weak. Size is stated for part of the rows, as once, few or many counts, or as a class when the clone is expanded.

TRBV7-2,TRBJ1-4,-,many,ASSPGRPGDEKLF
TRBV4-1,TRBJ1-1,TRBD1,many,ASSQDSGTGTEAF
TRBV12-3/TRBV12-4,TRBJ1-2,-,many,ASSLRGVGGYT
TRBV7-8,TRBJ1-1,-,many,ASSLGPASYTEAF
TRBV2,TRBJ1-6,-,-,ASSEDLRARSPLH
TRBV29-1,TRBJ2-3,TRBD2,few,SVTAGGSDTQY
TRBV7-2,TRBJ2-2,TRBD2,many,ASRLPGLALTGELF
TRBV7-2,TRBJ2-3,TRBD1,many,ASSFQTGTQGD
TRBV6-1,TRBJ1-2,-,many,ASSRDGTSNYGYT
TRBV7-2,TRBJ1-1,-,many,ASSLGGPEAF
TRBV12-3/TRBV12-4,TRBJ1-4,-,many,ASSFSRVEKLF
TRBV5-6,TRBJ2-3,TRBD2,many,ASSPLGTSNTDTQY
TRBV5-1,TRBJ2-7,-,-,ASSLGGPSEEQY
TRBV7-6,TRBJ1-5,-,many,ASSSREDQPQH
TRBV7-8,TRBJ1-4,-,many,ASRTSGVELF
TRBV20-1,TRBJ1-1,-,many,SARDPRANTEAF
TRBV9,TRBJ2-3,-,many,ASSGERSSTDTQY
TRBV19,TRBJ1-5,-,few,ASSIGQGPQPQH
TRBV11-3,TRBJ2-3,-,many,ASSPDGGSTDTQY
TRBV28,TRBJ2-5,TRBD2,few,ASTLRLAGSRGQETQY
TRBV7-2,TRBJ2-1,-,many,ASSVNRAGPNEQF
TRBV28,TRBJ1-1,TRBD1,many,ASSLGQGLGAF
TRBV25-1,TRBJ1-1,TRBD1,many,ASSEYRGQGILNTEAF
TRBV27,TRBJ1-1,-,-,ASSLLGGVGYTEAF
TRBV20-1,TRBJ2-1,TRBD2,few,SARDRVAGVNEQF
TRBV12-3/TRBV12-4,TRBJ2-6,-,many,ASSLSGAGANVLT
TRBV10-3,TRBJ2-1,TRBD1,many,AISEGTGAINEQF
TRBV2,TRBJ2-2,TRBD1,many,ASSGTGYPGELF
TRBV5-6,TRBJ1-1,-,few,ASSPAGGFGTEAF
TRBV6-6,TRBJ1-5,TRBD1,-,ASSDQTGGDDQPQH
TRBV29-1,TRBJ1-2,-,many,SVYQGRIYGYT
TRBV7-2,TRBJ2-3,-,many,ASSLGLGTDTQY
TRBV29-1,TRBJ1-1,-,many,SARQKMNTEAF
TRBV28,TRBJ2-7,-,-,ASSTIAVGSYEQY
TRBV20-1,TRBJ1-6,-,-,SAREGSSYNSPPH
TRBV9,TRBJ2-3,TRBD2,many,ASSPLAGIDTQY
TRBV19,TRBJ2-2,-,-,ASSIQGSYTGELF
TRBV3-1,TRBJ2-1,TRBD2,-,ASSRGTRGAGGRVYNEQF
TRBV7-9,TRBJ2-3,TRBD1,once,ASSLEFGTGYTDTQY
TRBV6-5,TRBJ1-4,-,-,ATRRGPNEKLF
TRBV19,TRBJ2-2,-,many,ASRGLRAGELF
TRBV20-1,TRBJ2-3,-,-,SARVGTISAQY
TRBV6-4,TRBJ2-1,-,many,ASRRGDSYNEQF
TRBV28,TRBJ1-1,-,few,ASIGNTEAF
TRBV2,TRBJ2-2,-,many,ASSGRGTNTGELF
TRBV28,TRBJ1-6,-,many,ASRPVRGSSYNSPLH
TRBV3-1,TRBJ1-2,-,few,ASSLLPRGGYT
TRBV6-5,TRBJ2-5,TRBD2,few,ASRTLGLAAETQY
TRBV2,TRBJ2-5,TRBD2,few,ATALADQETQY
TRBV14,TRBJ2-1,TRBD1,many,ASSRARDRGRNEQF
TRBV6-2/TRBV6-3,TRBJ2-1,-,many,ASRERHEQF
TRBV28,TRBJ2-5,TRBD1,many,ASRGTGLQETQY
TRBV3-1,TRBJ1-6,-,-,ASSQQGLNSPLH